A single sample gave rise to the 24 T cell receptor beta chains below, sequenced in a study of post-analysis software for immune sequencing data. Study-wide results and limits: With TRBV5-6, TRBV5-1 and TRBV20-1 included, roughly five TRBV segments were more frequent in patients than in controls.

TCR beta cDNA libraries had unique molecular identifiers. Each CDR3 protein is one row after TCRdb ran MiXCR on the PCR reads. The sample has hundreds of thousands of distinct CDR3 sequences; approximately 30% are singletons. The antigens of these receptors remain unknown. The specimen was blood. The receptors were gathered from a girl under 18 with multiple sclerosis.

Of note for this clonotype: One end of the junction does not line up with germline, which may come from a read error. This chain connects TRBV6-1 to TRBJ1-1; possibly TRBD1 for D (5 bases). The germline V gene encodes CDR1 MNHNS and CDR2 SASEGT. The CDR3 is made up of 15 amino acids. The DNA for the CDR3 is TGTGCCGGCAGTGTCGGGACTAAGCTTAGTACTGAAGCTTTCTTT. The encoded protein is CAGSVGTKLSTEAFF.

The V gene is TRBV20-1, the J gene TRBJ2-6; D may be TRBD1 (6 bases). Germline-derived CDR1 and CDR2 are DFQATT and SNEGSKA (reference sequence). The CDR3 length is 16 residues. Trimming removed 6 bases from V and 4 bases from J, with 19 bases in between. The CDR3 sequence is CSAPGTSPSGANVLTF. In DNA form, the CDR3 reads TGCAGTGCCCCGGGGACATCGCCCTCCGGGGCCAACGTCCTGACTTTC.

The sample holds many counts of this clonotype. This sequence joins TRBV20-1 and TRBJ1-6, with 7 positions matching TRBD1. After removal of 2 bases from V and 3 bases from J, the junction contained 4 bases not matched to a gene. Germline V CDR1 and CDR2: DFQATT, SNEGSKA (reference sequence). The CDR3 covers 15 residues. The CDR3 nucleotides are TGCAGTGCTAGACCCGGGACAGTCTATAATTCACCCCTCCACTTT. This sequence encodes CSARPGTVYNSPLHF.

CDR3 sequence (DNA): TGCAGTGCTAGAGATGGGGCGGGAGGGCCAGGAGAGACCCAGTACTTC. It translates to CSARDGAGGPGETQYF. This rearrangement joins TRBV20-1 to TRBJ2-5; 9 nucleotides match TRBD2. The CDR3 has 16 residues. CDR1 is DFQATT, CDR2 SNEGSKA, per germline (reference sequence). V dropped 0 bases and J dropped 4; count of bases not matched to a gene: 9.

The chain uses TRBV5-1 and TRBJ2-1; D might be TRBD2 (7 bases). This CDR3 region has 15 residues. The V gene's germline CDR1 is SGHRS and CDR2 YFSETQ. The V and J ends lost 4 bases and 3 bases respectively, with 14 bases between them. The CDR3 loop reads CASSPNGGLYNEQFF. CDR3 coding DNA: TGCGCCAGCAGCCCCAACGGGGGGCTCTACAATGAGCAGTTCTTC.

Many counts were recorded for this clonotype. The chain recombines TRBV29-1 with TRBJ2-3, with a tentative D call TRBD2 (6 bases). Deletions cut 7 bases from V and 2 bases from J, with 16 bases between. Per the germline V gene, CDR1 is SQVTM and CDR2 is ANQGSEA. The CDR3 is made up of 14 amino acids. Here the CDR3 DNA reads TGCAGCGCCCAGACTAGGCTGTTCACAGATACGCAGTATTTT. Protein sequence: CSAQTRLFTDTQYF.

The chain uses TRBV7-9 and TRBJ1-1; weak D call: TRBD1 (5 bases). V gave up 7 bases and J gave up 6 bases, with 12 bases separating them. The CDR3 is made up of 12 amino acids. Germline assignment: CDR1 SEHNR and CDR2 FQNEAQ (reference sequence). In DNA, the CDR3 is TGTGCCAGCACCCTAAGGGGACCTGAAGCTTTCTTT. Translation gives CASTLRGPEAFF.

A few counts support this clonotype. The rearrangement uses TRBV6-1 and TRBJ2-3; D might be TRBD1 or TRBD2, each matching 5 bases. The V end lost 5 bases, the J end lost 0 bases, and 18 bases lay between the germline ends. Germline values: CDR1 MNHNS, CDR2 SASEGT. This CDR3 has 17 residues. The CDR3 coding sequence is TGTGCCAGCAGTCAGCGAGCCGGGACCCATAGCACAGATACGCAGTATTTT. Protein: CASSQRAGTHSTDTQYF.

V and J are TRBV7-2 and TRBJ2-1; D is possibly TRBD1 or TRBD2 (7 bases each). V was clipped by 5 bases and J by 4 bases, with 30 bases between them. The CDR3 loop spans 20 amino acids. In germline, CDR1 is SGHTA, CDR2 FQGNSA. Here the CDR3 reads CASSEGAGLYSGPHYNEQFF. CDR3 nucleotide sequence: TGTGCCAGCAGCGAGGGGGCAGGGCTTTATAGCGGGCCCCATTACAATGAGCAGTTCTTC.

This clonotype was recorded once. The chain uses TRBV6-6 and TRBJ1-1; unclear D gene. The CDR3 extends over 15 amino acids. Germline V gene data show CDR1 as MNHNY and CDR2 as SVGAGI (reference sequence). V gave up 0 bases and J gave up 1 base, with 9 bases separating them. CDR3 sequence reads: CASSYSPGRNTEAFF. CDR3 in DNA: TGTGCCAGCAGTTACTCTCCGGGTCGGAACACTGAAGCTTTCTTT.

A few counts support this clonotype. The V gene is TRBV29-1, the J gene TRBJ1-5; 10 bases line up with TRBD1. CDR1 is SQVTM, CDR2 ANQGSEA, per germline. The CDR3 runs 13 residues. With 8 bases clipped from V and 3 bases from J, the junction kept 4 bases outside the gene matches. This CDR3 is CSFGQGVNQPQHF. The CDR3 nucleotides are TGCAGCTTTGGACAGGGGGTCAATCAGCCCCAGCATTTT.

The CDR3 sequence is CASGYRDGSPLHF. In DNA, the CDR3 is TGTGCCAGCGGATACAGGGATGGTTCACCCCTCCACTTT. The V gene is TRBV6-4, the J gene TRBJ1-6; a possible D gene is TRBD1 (6 bases). Germline CDR1 MRHNA, CDR2 SNTAGT. V was pared by 8 bases and J by 9 bases, with 14 bases between. The CDR3 has 13 residues.

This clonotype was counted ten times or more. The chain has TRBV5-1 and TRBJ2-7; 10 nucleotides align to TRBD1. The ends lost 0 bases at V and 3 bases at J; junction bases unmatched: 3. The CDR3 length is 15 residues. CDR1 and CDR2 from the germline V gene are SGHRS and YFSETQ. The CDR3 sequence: CASSLAGTGVYEQYF. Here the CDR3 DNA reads TGCGCCAGCAGCTTGGCCGGGACAGGGGTCTACGAGCAGTACTTC.

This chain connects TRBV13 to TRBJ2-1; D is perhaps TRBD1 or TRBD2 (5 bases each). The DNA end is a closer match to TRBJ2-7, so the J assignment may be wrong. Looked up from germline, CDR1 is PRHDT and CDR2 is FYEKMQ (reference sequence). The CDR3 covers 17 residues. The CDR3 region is CASSTSRDLSSYNEQYF. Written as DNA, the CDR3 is TGTGCCAGCAGCACCAGCCGGGACCTAAGCTCCTACAATGAGCAGTACTTC.

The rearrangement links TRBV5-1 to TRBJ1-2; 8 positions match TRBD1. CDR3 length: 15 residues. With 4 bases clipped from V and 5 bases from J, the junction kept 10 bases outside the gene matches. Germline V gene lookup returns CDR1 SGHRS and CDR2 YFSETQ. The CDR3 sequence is CASSPAQGAGYGYTF. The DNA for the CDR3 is TGCGCCAGCAGCCCGGCCCAGGGGGCAGGTTATGGCTACACCTTC.

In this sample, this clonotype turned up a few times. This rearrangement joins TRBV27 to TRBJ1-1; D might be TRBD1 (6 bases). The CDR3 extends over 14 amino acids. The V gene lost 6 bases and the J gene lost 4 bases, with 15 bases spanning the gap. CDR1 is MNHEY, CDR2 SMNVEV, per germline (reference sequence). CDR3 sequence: CASSGRTGFTEAFF. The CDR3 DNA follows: TGTGCCAGCAGCGGCCGAACAGGGTTCACTGAAGCTTTCTTT.

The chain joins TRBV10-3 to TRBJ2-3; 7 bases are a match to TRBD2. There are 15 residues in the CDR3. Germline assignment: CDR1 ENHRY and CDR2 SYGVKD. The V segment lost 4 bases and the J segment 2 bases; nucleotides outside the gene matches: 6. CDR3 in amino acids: CAISAGGSITDTQYF. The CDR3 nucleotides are TGTGCCATCAGTGCGGGGGGATCAATCACAGATACGCAGTATTTT.

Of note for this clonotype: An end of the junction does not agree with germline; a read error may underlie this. The CDR3 DNA sequence: TGTGCCAACAGCTCCGCGGGGGGACCTACCACAAGAACGCAGTATTTT. Residues: CANSSAGGPTTRTQYF. The chain uses TRBV7-2 and TRBJ2-3, with 8 bases aligning to TRBD2. From germline, CDR1 is SGHTA and CDR2 FQGNSA. This CDR3 is 16 amino acids long.

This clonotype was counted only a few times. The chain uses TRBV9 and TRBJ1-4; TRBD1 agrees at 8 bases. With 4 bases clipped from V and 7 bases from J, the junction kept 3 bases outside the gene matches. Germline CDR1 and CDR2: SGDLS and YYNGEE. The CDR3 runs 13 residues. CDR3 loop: CASSSGGGEKLFF. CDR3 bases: TGTGCCAGCAGCTCAGGGGGCGGTGAAAAACTGTTTTTT. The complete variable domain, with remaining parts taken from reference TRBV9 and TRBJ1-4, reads DSGVTQTPKHLITATGQRVTLRCSPRSGDLSVYWYQQSLDQGLQFLIQYYNGEERAKGNILERFSAQQFPDLHSELNLSSLELGDSALYFCASSSGGGEKLFFGSGTQLSVL.

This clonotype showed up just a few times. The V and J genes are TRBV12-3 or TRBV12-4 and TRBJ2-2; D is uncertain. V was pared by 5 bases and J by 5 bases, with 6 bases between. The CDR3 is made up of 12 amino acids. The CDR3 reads CASSPGTGELFF. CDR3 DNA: TGTGCCAGCAGTCCCGGGACCGGGGAGCTGTTTTTT.

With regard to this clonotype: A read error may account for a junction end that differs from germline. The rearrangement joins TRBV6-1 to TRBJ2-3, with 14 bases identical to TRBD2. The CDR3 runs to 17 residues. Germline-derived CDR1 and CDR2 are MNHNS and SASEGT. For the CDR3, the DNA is TGTGTCAGCAGTCGTCCGGGACTAGCGGGAGTGGCAGATATGCAGTATTTT. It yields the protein CVSSRPGLAGVADMQYF.

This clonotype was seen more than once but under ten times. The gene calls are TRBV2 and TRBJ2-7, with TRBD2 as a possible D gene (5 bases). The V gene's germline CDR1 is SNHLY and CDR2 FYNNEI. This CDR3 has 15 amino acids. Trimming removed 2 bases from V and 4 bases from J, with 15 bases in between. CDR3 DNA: TGTGCCAGCAGTGAAACGGGCGTCTCGGGGTACGAGCAGTACTTC. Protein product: CASSETGVSGYEQYF.

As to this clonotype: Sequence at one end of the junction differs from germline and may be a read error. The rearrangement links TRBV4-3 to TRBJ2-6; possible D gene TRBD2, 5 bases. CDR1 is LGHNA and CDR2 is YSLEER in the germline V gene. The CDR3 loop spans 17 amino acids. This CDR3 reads CAGSQDFRGYGANVLTF. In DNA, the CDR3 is TGCGCCGGCAGCCAGGATTTCCGGGGATACGGGGCCAACGTCCTGACTTTC.

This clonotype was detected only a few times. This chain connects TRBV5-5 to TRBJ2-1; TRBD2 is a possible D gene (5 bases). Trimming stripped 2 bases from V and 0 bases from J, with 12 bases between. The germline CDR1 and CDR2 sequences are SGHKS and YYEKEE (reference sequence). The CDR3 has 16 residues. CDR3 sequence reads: CASSFGSGSSYNEQFF. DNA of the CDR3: TGTGCCAGCAGCTTTGGAAGTGGGAGCTCCTACAATGAGCAGTTCTTC.